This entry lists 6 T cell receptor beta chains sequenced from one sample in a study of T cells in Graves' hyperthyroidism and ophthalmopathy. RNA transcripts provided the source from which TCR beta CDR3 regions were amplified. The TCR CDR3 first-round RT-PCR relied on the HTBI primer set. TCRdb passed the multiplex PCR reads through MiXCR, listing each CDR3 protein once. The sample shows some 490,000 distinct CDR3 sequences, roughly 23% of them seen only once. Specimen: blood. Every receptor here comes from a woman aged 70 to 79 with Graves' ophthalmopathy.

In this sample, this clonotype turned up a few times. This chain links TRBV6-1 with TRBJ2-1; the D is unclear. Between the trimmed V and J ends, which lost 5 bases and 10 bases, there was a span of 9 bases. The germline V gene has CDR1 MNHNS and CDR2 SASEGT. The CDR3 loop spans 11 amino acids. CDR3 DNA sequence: TGTGCCAGCAGTTATGGTCCCGAGCAGTTCTTC. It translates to CASSYGPEQFF.

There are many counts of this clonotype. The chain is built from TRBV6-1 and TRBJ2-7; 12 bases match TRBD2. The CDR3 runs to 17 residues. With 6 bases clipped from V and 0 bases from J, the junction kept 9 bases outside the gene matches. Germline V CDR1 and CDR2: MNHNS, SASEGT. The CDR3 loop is CASRIRTSGTRSYEQYF. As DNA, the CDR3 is TGTGCCAGCAGAATCAGGACTAGCGGGACGCGCTCCTACGAGCAGTACTTC.

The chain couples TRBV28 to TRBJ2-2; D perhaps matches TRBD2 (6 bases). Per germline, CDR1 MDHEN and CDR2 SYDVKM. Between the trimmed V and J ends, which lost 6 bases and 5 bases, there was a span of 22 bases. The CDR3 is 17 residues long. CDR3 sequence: CASSFPVVGSQTGELFF. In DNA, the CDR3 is TGTGCCAGCAGCTTTCCGGTGGTCGGGAGTCAGACCGGGGAGCTGTTTTTT.

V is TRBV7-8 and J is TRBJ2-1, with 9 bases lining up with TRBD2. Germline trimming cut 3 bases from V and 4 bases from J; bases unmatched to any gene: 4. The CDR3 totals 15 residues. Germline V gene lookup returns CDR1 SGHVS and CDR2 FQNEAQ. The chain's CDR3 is CASSFLAGLYNEQFF. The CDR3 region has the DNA TGTGCCAGCAGCTTCCTAGCGGGACTTTACAATGAGCAGTTCTTC.

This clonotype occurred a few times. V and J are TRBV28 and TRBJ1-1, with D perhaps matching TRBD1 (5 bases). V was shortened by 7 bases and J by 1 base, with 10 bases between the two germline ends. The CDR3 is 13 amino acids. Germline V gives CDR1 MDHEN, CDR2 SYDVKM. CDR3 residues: CASIFQGNTEAFF. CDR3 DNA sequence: TGTGCCAGCATTTTCCAGGGGAACACTGAAGCTTTCTTT. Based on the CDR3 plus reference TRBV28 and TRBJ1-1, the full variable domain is DVKVTQSSRYLVKRTGEKVFLECVQDMDHENMFWYRQDPGLGLRLIYFSYDVKMKEKGDIPEGYSVSREKKERFSLILESASTNQTSMYLCASIFQGNTEAFFGQGTRLTVV.

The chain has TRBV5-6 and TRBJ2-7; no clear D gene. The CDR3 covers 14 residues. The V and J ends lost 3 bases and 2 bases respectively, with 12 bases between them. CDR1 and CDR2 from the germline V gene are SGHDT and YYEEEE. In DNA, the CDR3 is TGTGCCAGCAGCTCAATTATGGTAACCTACGAGCAGTACTTC. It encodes CASSSIMVTYEQYF.